This passage covers 17 T cell receptor beta chains from one sample sequenced in a study of blood T cells in healthy people across ages. Primers used in a second PCR of roughly 7 to 11 cycles were a sample-barcoded 5' primer and a J-beta primer mix. Each CDR3 protein is one row after TCRdb ran MiXCR on the 5' RACE reads. The table lists about a million distinct CDR3 sequences, around 48% of them singletons. Input material: blood. The source is a man aged 25 to 40 in good health.

V gene TRBV7-9 combines with J gene TRBJ2-1; weak D call: TRBD1 (5 bases). V was pared by 0 bases and J by 6 bases, with 15 bases between. There are 16 residues in the CDR3. Germline V lookup: CDR1 SEHNR, CDR2 FQNEAQ (reference sequence). CDR3 sequence reads: CASSLAAGRMANEQFF. The CDR3 nucleotides are TGTGCCAGCAGCTTAGCGGCAGGGCGCATGGCCAATGAGCAGTTCTTC.

This chain links TRBV6-1 with TRBJ2-3; the D call may be TRBD1 or TRBD2 (5 bases each). The germline V gene has CDR1 MNHNS and CDR2 SASEGT. V lost 4 bases and J 0 bases, leaving 17 bases between the germline ends. This CDR3 comprises 17 residues. The CDR3 coding sequence is TGTGCCAGCAGTGCCGGGACCGCCCCGGGGAGCACAGATACGCAGTATTTT. Translating gives CASSAGTAPGSTDTQYF.

The chain carries TRBV10-3 and TRBJ2-7, with TRBD1 matching 8 bases. Germline-derived CDR1 and CDR2 are ENHRY and SYGVKD. Trimming took 2 bases from V and 4 from J; bases not matched to a gene: 7. The CDR3 length is 15 residues. The chain's CDR3 is CAISERQGAAYEQYF. CDR3 DNA: TGTGCCATCAGTGAGCGGCAGGGGGCTGCTTACGAGCAGTACTTC.

The CDR3 DNA reads TGTGCCAGCAGTTTATGGGGCAGGTTAAGGAACACTGAAGCTTTCTTT. It codes for CASSLWGRLRNTEAFF. The V gene is TRBV27, the J gene TRBJ1-1, with a possible D match to TRBD1 (5 bases). Germline CDR1 is MNHEY and CDR2 is SMNVEV (reference sequence). V was trimmed by 1 base and J by 1 base, leaving 13 bases between them. This CDR3 region has 16 residues.

The V call is TRBV20-1, the J call TRBJ2-1; tentative D call: TRBD1 (5 bases). CDR1 and CDR2 (germline): DFQATT, SNEGSKA (reference sequence). V lost 6 bases and J lost 9, with 21 bases in between. This CDR3 spans 14 amino acids. The CDR3 region has the DNA TGCAGTGCCCCGCCTGGCAGGGCGCGAGGTGAGCAGTTCTTC. Protein: CSAPPGRARGEQFF.

This rearrangement joins TRBV7-9 to TRBJ2-2, with D tentatively TRBD1 (5 bases). The CDR3 sequence is 15 residues long. Germline CDR1 SEHNR, CDR2 FQNEAQ (reference sequence). V was cut by 10 bases and J by 7 bases, with 22 bases left in between. CDR3 amino acids: CANLRPPGQGGELFF. CDR3 DNA sequence: TGTGCCAACCTACGACCGCCGGGTCAGGGCGGGGAGCTGTTTTTT.

With regard to this clonotype: A much bigger clone sits one base away, suggesting this may be a read error. The chain employs TRBV4-2 and TRBJ2-3, with unresolved D. CDR1 LGHNA and CDR2 YNFKEQ come from the germline V gene. V was shortened by 0 bases and J by 1 base, with 8 bases between the two germline ends. CDR3 length: 15 amino acids. CDR3: CASSQDQWGTDTQYF. The CDR3 coding sequence is TGTGCCAGCAGCCAAGATCAATGGGGCACAGATACGCAGTATTTT.

This clonotype appeared a single time. V usage is TRBV19 and J usage is TRBJ2-1, with 7 bases lining up with TRBD2. The CDR3 loop spans 14 amino acids. The V gene's germline CDR1 is LNHDA and CDR2 SQIVND (reference sequence). J lost 0 bases, V lost 8 bases, and 4 bases had no gene match. The CDR3 DNA reads TGTGCCAGTCTGAGCGGGGTCTCCTACAATGAGCAGTTCTTC. It translates to CASLSGVSYNEQFF. Supplemented by reference TRBV19 and TRBJ2-1, the full variable domain reads DGGITQSPKYLFRKEGQNVTLSCEQNLNHDAMYWYRQDPGQGLRLIYYSQIVNDFQKGDIAEGYSVSREKKESFPLTVTSAQKNPTAFYLCASLSGVSYNEQFFGPGTRLTVL.

V gene TRBV4-2 combines with J gene TRBJ1-2; D possibly corresponds to TRBD1 (6 bases). The CDR3 totals 13 residues. In germline, CDR1 is LGHNA, CDR2 YNFKEQ. V was clipped by 6 bases and J by 8 bases, with 16 bases between them. The CDR3, as DNA: TGTGCCAGCAGTACCCAGGGGACTGTAGGCTACACCTTC. Translation: CASSTQGTVGYTF.

This clonotype was observed once. The chain uses TRBV14 and TRBJ2-1; 10 bases are a match to TRBD2. The CDR3 runs to 18 residues. Trimming cost V 2 bases and J 3 bases; bases outside gene matches: 10. Germline CDR1 reads SGHDN; CDR2 reads FVKESK. This CDR3 is CASSQLRLAGDGYNEQFF. CDR3 DNA sequence: TGTGCCAGCAGCCAACTGCGGCTAGCGGGAGACGGCTACAATGAGCAGTTCTTC.

V is TRBV12-3 or TRBV12-4 and J is TRBJ2-5, with a possible D match to TRBD2 (5 bases). V lost 2 bases and J lost 5, with 9 bases in between. This CDR3 is 13 amino acids long. CDR3 coding DNA: TGTGCCAGCAGTTTATTTAGGAGGGAGACCCAGTACTTC. This codes for CASSLFRRETQYF.

This chain links TRBV12-3 or TRBV12-4 with TRBJ1-2, with 9 bases aligning to TRBD1. CDR3 length: 15 amino acids. V was pared by 5 bases and J by 7 bases, with 11 bases of the junction left unmatched. CDR3 sequence reads: CASSITQGARTGYTF. As DNA, the CDR3 is TGTGCCAGCAGTATTACACAGGGGGCAAGAACTGGCTACACCTTC.

V gene TRBV7-2 combines with J gene TRBJ2-2, with TRBD1 identical over 7 bases. CDR1 is SGHTA, CDR2 FQGNSA, per germline. This CDR3 is built from 16 residues. V gave up 2 bases and J gave up 0 bases; unmatched junction bases: 3. CDR3 loop: CASSLKGAPNTGELFF. CDR3 nucleotide sequence: TGTGCCAGCAGCTTAAAGGGGGCGCCGAACACCGGGGAGCTGTTTTTT.

V is TRBV7-2 and J is TRBJ2-3, with 8 bases that match TRBD1. Germline lookup yields CDR1 SGHTA and CDR2 FQGNSA. The CDR3 has 17 amino acids. The J segment lost 3 bases and the V segment lost 0 bases, leaving 8 bases of the junction unmatched. The CDR3 is CASSLAPARGRTDTQYF. CDR3 in DNA: TGTGCCAGCAGCTTAGCCCCCGCCAGGGGGCGGACAGATACGCAGTATTTT.

This chain joins TRBV6-1 and TRBJ1-5; D call uncertain. Trimming left V 6 bases short and J 0 bases short, with 18 bases between. Germline lookup yields CDR1 MNHNS and CDR2 SASEGT. CDR3 length: 17 residues. The CDR3 here is CASSPVQNSYSNQPQHF. CDR3 coding DNA: TGTGCCAGCAGCCCCGTACAAAACAGTTATAGCAATCAGCCCCAGCATTTT.

The chain uses TRBV6-6 and TRBJ1-4, with 7 bases that match TRBD1. The V segment lost 0 bases and the J segment 6 bases; nucleotides outside the gene matches: 7. The CDR3 spans 16 residues. CDR1 and CDR2 (germline): MNHNY, SVGAGI (reference sequence). This chain's CDR3 is CASSYSRGAGDEKLFF. The DNA for the CDR3 is TGTGCCAGCAGTTACTCCAGGGGGGCGGGTGATGAAAAACTGTTTTTT.

In its sample, this clonotype was seen a few times. The V call is TRBV6-5, the J call TRBJ2-7; D not certain. The germline V gene has CDR1 MNHEY and CDR2 SVGAGI. The V end lost 8 bases, the J end lost 2 bases, and 10 bases lay between the germline ends. CDR3 length equals 12 residues. The CDR3 is CASRTQTYEQYF. CDR3 bases: TGTGCCAGCCGAACGCAGACCTACGAGCAGTACTTC.